This T cell receptor (beta chain) was obtained from a study of Graves' ophthalmopathy and Graves' hyperthyroidism. The length of the CDR3 is 14 residues. Trimming removed 4 bases at V and 4 bases at J, with 10 bases between. The germline gives CDR1 ENHRY, CDR2 SYGVKD. RNA transcripts yielded amplified TCR beta CDR3 regions. HTBI-primed RT-PCR formed the first round, and a multiplex PCR formed the second. In TCRdb, the multiplex PCR reads were re-called with MiXCR into one record per CDR3 protein. The data contain around 660,000 distinct CDR3 sequences, roughly 39% of them singletons. The material sequenced was peripheral blood. The chain recombines TRBV10-3 with TRBJ1-4; TRBD1 might be the D (5 bases). The clonotype was recovered from an adult man with Graves' ophthalmopathy. CDR3 bases: TGTGCCATCAGTGGGGACGCCGGTAATGAAAAACTGTTTTTT. This gives the protein CAISGDAGNEKLFF.